This record concerns one T cell receptor beta chain sequence. Its antigen is still unknown. This entry belongs to a study of blood T cells in healthy people across ages. Germline V gives CDR1 MNHEY, CDR2 SVGAGI. The V and J ends lost 0 bases and 1 base respectively, with 9 bases between them. This CDR3 has 15 amino acids. The study isolated at least 7 million PBMCs from each sample. With a J-beta primer mix and a sample-barcoded 5' primer, a second PCR ran 7 to 11 cycles. A template-switch adaptor containing 12 random nucleotides labeled each cDNA molecule. MiXCR was run by TCRdb on the 5' RACE reads, yielding one entry per CDR3 protein. This table has 1,300,000 or so distinct CDR3 sequences, around 55% appearing once. Study-wide results and limits: Among long-lived donors, naive CD4+ cells were more numerous and diversity higher than in aged donors.

Sequencing was carried out using blood. V usage is TRBV6-5 and J usage is TRBJ1-2; the D is unclear. The sequence was obtained from a man in his late teens or twenties in good health. CDR3 loop: CASSYSTGVNYGYTF. CDR3 bases: TGTGCCAGCAGTTACTCGACCGGGGTTAACTATGGCTACACCTTC.